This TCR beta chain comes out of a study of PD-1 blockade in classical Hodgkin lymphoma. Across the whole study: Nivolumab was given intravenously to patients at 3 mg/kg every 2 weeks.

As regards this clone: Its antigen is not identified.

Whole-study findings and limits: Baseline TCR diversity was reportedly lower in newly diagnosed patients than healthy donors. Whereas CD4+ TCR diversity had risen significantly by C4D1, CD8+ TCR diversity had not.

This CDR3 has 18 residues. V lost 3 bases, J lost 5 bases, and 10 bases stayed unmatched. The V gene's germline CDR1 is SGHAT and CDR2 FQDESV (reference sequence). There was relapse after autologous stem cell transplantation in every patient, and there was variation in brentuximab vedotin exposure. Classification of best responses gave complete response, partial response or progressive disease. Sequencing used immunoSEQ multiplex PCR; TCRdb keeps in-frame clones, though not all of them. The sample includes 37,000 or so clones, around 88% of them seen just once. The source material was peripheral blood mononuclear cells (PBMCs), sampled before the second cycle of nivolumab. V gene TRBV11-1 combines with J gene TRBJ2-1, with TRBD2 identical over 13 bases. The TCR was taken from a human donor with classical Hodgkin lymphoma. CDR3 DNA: TGTGCCAGCAGCTTTCGGACTAGCGGGAGAACGGTCGACAATGAGCAGTTCTTC. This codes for CASSFRTSGRTVDNEQFF.